The present TCR beta chain was sequenced within a study of T cells in localized non-small cell lung cancer. General observations from the study: Maximal T cell clonality occurred in uninvolved adjacent lung, with tumor ranking below it. Prolonged overall survival went with higher T cell density in the blood. Across samples, adjacent lung featured a median 57 of the top 100 tumor clones. Tumor samples were not multi-region, leaving intratumor heterogeneity unexcluded.

TCRdb's table, derived via immunoSEQ multiplex PCR, lists solely in-frame clones and lacks some. The table records tens of thousands of clones, 65% to 85% of them present only once. This clone was seen a handful of times. What it recognizes is unknown. The CDR3 totals 15 residues. V lost 6 bases, J lost 2 bases, and 15 bases lay in between. Looked up from germline, CDR1 is SGHTA and CDR2 is FQGNSA. The material sequenced was peripheral blood, taken before any cancer treatment. J is TRBJ2-3 and V is TRBV7-2; the D gene is possibly TRBD1 (6 bases). The TCR comes from a female donor older than 55 with stage I lung adenocarcinoma. The CDR3 sequence: CASRPGMGATDTQYF. The CDR3 coding sequence is TGTGCCAGCAGGCCCGGCATGGGGGCCACAGATACGCAGTATTTT.